Sequencing of this TCR beta chain was carried out in a study of T cells in Graves' hyperthyroidism and ophthalmopathy. The CDR3 sequence is 11 residues long. Germline assignment: CDR1 DFQATT and CDR2 SNEGSKA (reference sequence). After removal of 7 bases from V and 10 bases from J, the junction contained 10 bases not matched to a gene. RNA transcripts were the template for amplifying TCR beta CDR3 regions. A first-round RT-PCR of the TCR CDR3 used the HTBI primer set. TCRdb called the multiplex PCR reads again in MiXCR, with one record for every CDR3 protein. The profile covers about 59,000 distinct CDR3 sequences, with around 50% appearing a single time and 3.3% taken by the ten largest.

This receptor was taken from a woman aged 55-75 years with Graves' ophthalmopathy. The genes are TRBV20-1 and TRBJ2-7, with 7 bases aligning to TRBD1. Material for sequencing was blood. For the CDR3, the DNA is TGCAGTGTCAACAGGGGTCGGGATCAGTACTTC. Translated: CSVNRGRDQYF.